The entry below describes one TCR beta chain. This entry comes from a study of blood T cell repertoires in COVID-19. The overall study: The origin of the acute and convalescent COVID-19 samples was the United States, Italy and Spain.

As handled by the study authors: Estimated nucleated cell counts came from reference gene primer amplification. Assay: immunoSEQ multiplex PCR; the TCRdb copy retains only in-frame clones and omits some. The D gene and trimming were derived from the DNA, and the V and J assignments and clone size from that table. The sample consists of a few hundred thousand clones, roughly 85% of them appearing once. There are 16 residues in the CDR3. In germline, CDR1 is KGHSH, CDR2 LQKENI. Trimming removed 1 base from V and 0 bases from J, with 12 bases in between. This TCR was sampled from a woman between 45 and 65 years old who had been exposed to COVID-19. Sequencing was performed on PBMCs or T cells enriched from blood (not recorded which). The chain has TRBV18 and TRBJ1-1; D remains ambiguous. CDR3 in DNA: TGTGCCAGCTCACCACAGTTTGGGCCGATGAACACTGAAGCTTTCTTT. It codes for CASSPQFGPMNTEAFF.